The subject of this entry is one T cell receptor beta chain. Antigen unknown. CDR1 DFQATT and CDR2 SNEGSKA come from the germline V gene (reference sequence). The CDR3 has 13 amino acids. Germline trimming cut 3 bases from V and 5 bases from J; bases unmatched to any gene: 5. A universal primer site and UMIs were added as TCR cDNA was made by 5'RACE template switching. Each CDR3 protein gets one entry after TCRdb re-called the 5' RACE reads with MiXCR. The data hold just under 600,000 distinct CDR3 sequences, with roughly 13% observed a single time. The data derive from a study of T cells after yellow fever vaccination. Study-wide points: A weaker but faster secondary response was observed, peaking on day 5 versus 15. Highly abundant clonotypes carried over from the bulk population could end up in FACS-sorted repertoires as contaminants. Post-booster repertoires again held most primary-vaccination clones (about 96% CD4, 75% to 90% CD8).

Specimen: PBMCs, collected on the day of the yellow fever booster vaccination. The gene calls are TRBV20-1 and TRBJ1-2; 8 bases match TRBD1. This TCR came from a man aged 25 to 40 who received the YFV17D yellow fever vaccine. The CDR3 DNA follows: TGCAGTGCTAGTAGACAGGGGCTATATGGCTACACCTTC. Translation: CSASRQGLYGYTF.